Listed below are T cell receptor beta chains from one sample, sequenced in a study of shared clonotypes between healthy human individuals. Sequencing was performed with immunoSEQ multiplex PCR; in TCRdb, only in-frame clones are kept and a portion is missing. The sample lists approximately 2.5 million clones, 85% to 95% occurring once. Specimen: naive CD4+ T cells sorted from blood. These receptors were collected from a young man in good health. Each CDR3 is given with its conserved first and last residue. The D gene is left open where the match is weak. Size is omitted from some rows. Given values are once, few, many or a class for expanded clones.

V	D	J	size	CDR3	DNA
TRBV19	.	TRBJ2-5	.	CASSLPGVGETQYF	TGTGCCAGTAGCCTTCCGGGGGTAGGGGAGACCCAGTACTTC
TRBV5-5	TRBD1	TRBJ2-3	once	CASSFGQGGSTDTQYF	TGTGCCAGCAGCTTCGGACAGGGGGGAAGCACAGATACGCAGTATTTT
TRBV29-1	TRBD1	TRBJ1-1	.	CSGRQGLNTEAFF	TGCAGCGGTCGACAGGGATTGAACACTGAAGCTTTCTTT
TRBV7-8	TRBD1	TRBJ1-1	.	CASSMDRGWGEAFF	TGTGCCAGCAGCATGGACAGGGGCTGGGGGGAAGCTTTCTTT
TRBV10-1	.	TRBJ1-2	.	CASSENPSRGYTF	TGCGCCAGCAGTGAGAACCCCTCCCGCGGCTACACCTTC
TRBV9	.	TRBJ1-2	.	CASATGRYGYTF	TGTGCCAGCGCCACAGGTCGCTATGGCTACACCTTC
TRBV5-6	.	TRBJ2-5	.	CASSLFQGLGETQYF	TGTGCCAGCAGCTTGTTTCAGGGACTGGGGGAGACCCAGTACTTC
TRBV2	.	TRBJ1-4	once	CASSRDGNEKLFF	TGTGCCAGCTCCCGGGACGGTAATGAAAAACTGTTTTTT
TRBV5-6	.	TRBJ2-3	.	CASSFIAGSLSSTDTQYF	TGTGCCAGCAGCTTCATTGCGGGATCACTATCTAGCACAGATACGCAGTATTTT
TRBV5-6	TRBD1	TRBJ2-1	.	CASSFPPTGSNEQFF	TGTGCCAGCAGCTTTCCCCCGACAGGGTCCAATGAGCAGTTCTTC
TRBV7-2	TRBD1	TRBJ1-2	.	CASSRPGTGGYGYTF	TGTGCCAGCAGCCGACCCGGGACAGGGGGATATGGCTACACCTTC
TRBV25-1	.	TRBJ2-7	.	CASSESGPRRDYEQYF	TGTGCCAGCAGTGAATCCGGGCCAAGAAGGGATTACGAGCAGTACTTC
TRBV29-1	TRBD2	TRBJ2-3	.	CSTPGTKSSADTQYF	TGCAGCACACCAGGGACTAAATCTAGCGCAGATACGCAGTATTTT
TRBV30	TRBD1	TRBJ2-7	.	CAWSRTGVGQYF	TGTGCCTGGAGCCGAACAGGGGTTGGGCAGTACTTC
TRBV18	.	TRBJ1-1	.	CASSPMGGLTEAFF	TGTGCCAGCTCACCAATGGGGGGGCTCACTGAAGCTTTCTTT
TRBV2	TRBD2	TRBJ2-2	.	CANANSGRGTGELFF	TGTGCCAACGCTAACTCGGGGCGGGGGACCGGGGAGCTGTTTTTT
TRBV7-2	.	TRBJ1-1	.	CASSLAAKGNTEAFF	TGTGCCAGCAGCTTAGCCGCCAAAGGGAACACTGAAGCTTTCTTT
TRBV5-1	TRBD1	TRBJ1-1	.	CASSPLQGAGLVNTEAFF	TGCGCCAGCAGCCCGTTACAGGGGGCCGGCCTAGTGAACACTGAAGCTTTCTTT
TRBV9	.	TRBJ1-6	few	CASSVAQTPGPNSPLHF	TGTGCCAGCAGCGTAGCTCAAACCCCGGGTCCAAATTCACCCCTCCACTTT
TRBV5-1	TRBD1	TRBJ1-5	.	CASSYRGDTNQPQHF	TGCGCCAGCAGCTACAGGGGAGACACAAATCAGCCCCAGCATTTT
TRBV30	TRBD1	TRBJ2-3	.	CAWSRGQGGRTDTQYF	TGTGCCTGGAGTAGGGGACAGGGAGGGCGCACAGATACGCAGTATTTT
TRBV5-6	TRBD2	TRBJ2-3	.	CASSDVGGADTQYF	TGTGCCAGCAGCGATGTGGGGGGGGCAGATACGCAGTATTTT
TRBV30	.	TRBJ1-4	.	CAARQGTTFEKLFF	TGTGCCGCCCGGCAAGGGACAACTTTTGAAAAACTGTTTTTT
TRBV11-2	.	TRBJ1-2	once	CASSMGDGDYYGYTF	TGTGCCAGCAGCATGGGGGACGGCGATTACTATGGCTACACCTTC
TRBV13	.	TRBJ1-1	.	CASSRPGIDTEAFF	TGTGCCAGCAGCCGACCAGGGATTGACACTGAAGCTTTCTTT
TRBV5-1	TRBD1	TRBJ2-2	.	CATRQGPGELFF	TGCGCCACCAGACAGGGTCCCGGGGAGCTGTTTTTT
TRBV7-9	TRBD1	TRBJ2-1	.	CASSLRDRGFGQFF	TGTGCCAGCAGCTTAAGGGACAGGGGATTTGGGCAGTTCTTC
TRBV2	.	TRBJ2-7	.	CASTDQGYEQYF	TGTGCCAGCACGGACCAGGGGTACGAGCAGTACTTC
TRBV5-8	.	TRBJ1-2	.	CASSLGRIINGYTF	TGTGCCAGCAGCTTGGGCAGGATTATTAATGGCTACACCTTC
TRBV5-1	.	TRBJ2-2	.	CASSLGQTGGELFF	TGCGCCAGCAGCTTGGGCCAGACTGGCGGGGAGCTGTTTTTT
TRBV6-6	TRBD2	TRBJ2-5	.	CASSTGLAGQETQYF	TGTGCCAGCAGTACCGGACTAGCGGGGCAAGAGACCCAGTACTTC
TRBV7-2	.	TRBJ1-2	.	CASSSRGRGYTF	TGTGCCAGCAGCTCCCGCGGTCGTGGCTACACCTTC
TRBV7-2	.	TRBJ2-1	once	CASSLAGPSSYNEQFF	TGTGCCAGCAGCTTAGCGGGTCCTAGCTCCTACAATGAGCAGTTCTTC
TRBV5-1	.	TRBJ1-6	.	CASSLAEGFPNSPLHF	TGCGCCAGCAGCTTGGCCGAGGGGTTTCCTAATTCACCCCTCCACTTT
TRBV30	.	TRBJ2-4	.	CAWRGRQGPIIQYF	TGTGCCTGGAGGGGGCGGCAAGGGCCGATCATTCAGTACTTC
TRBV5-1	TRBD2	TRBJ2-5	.	CASSLVIAGGTETQYF	TGCGCCAGCAGCTTGGTAATAGCGGGAGGTACAGAGACCCAGTACTTC
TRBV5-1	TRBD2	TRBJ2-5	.	CASSPPAGEGETQYF	TGCGCCAGCAGTCCACCCGCGGGAGAAGGAGAGACCCAGTACTTC
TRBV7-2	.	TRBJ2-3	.	CASSLRTVTDTQYF	TGTGCCAGCAGCTTACGAACAGTCACAGATACGCAGTATTTT
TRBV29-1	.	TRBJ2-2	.	CSVDAQQTGELFF	TGCAGCGTTGATGCACAGCAGACCGGGGAGCTGTTTTTT
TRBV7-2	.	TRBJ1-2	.	CASSPRTPLGGYTF	TGTGCCAGCAGCCCCCGGACTCCCCTGGGGGGCTACACCTTC
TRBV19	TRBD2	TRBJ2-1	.	CASSMGGGTNNEQFF	TGTGCCAGTAGTATGGGCGGGGGGACGAACAATGAGCAGTTCTTC
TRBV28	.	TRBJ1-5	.	CASSSHPRTGHQPQHF	TGTGCCAGCAGTTCTCACCCACGGACGGGGCATCAGCCCCAGCATTTT
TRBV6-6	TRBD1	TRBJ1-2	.	CASRTDRIYGYTF	TGTGCCAGCAGAACGGACAGGATTTATGGCTACACCTTC
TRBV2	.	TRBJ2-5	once	CASTLQDRYQETQYF	TGTGCCAGCACCTTACAGGACAGATACCAAGAGACCCAGTACTTC
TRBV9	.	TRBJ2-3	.	CASSVGVADTQYF	TGTGCCAGCAGCGTAGGGGTCGCAGATACGCAGTATTTT
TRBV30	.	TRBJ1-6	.	CAWSTASSYNSPLHF	TGTGCCTGGAGCACGGCGAGCTCCTATAATTCACCCCTCCACTTT
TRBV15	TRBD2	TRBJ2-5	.	CATSRVAGGAKTQYF	TGTGCCACCAGCAGAGTAGCGGGAGGCGCAAAGACCCAGTACTTC
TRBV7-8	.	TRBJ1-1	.	CASSLVTGSTEAFF	TGTGCCAGCAGCTTAGTAACGGGGAGCACTGAAGCTTTCTTT
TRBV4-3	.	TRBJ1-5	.	CASSQDWGGVRYSNQPQHF	TGCGCCAGCAGCCAAGATTGGGGGGGAGTTAGGTATAGCAATCAGCCCCAGCATTTT
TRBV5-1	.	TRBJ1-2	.	CASSEIGGSYGYTF	TGCGCCAGCAGCGAGATTGGGGGAAGCTATGGCTACACCTTC
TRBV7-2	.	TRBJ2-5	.	CASSLVHLGRQETQYF	TGTGCCAGCAGCTTAGTTCACCTGGGGCGCCAAGAGACCCAGTACTTC
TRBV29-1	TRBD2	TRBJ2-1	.	CSVDGLAGYNEQFF	TGCAGCGTTGATGGGCTAGCGGGCTACAATGAGCAGTTCTTC
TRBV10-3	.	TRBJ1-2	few	CAISEGQGIYGYTF	TGTGCCATCAGTGAGGGGCAGGGGATCTATGGCTACACCTTC